This TCR beta chain originates from a study of T cells after yellow fever vaccination. About the research overall: For low cell numbers, libraries were made with SMART-Seq v4 Ultra Low Input.

This clonotype was seen only a few times. The antigen remains unidentified. The study's findings and limits: Contamination by abundant bulk-population clonotypes could be present in FACS-sorted repertoires.

Generation of TCR cDNA used 5'RACE template switching (which added a universal primer site and UMIs). TCRdb itself ran the 5' RACE reads through MiXCR, one entry per CDR3 protein. The sample lists 450,000 to 650,000 distinct CDR3 sequences; roughly 13% were seen once. The germline gives CDR1 LGHDT, CDR2 YNNKEL (reference sequence). V shed 1 base and J shed 2 bases, with 23 bases lying between them. This CDR3 has 20 residues. The chain has TRBV3-1 and TRBJ2-2, with D possibly matching TRBD2 (5 bases). The TCR was taken from a man aged 25 to 40 who received the YFV17D yellow fever vaccine. The sample consisted of PBMCs, taken on the day of the yellow fever booster vaccination. CDR3 nucleotide sequence: TGTGCCAGCAGCCAAGGGGGAGCAGCCGGTAAGGCCGGAAACACCGGGGAGCTGTTTTTT. This gives the protein CASSQGGAAGKAGNTGELFF.